These T cell receptor beta chains were read from a single sample in a study of T-cell memory formation after mild COVID-19. TCRdb called the 5' RACE reads again in MiXCR, with one record for every CDR3 protein. Seen here are 270,000 or so distinct CDR3 sequences, roughly 17% observed once, and the top ten hold under 25%. Sequencing was done on a sample of PBMCs or a T cell subset sorted from them (not recorded which). The receptors come from a man aged 18 to 30 who had mild COVID-19 (a few samples of this study predate the infection). Cell type and time point are not known. Each CDR3 is given with its conserved first and last residue. D genes are given only for firm matches. Rows may omit the clone size; those that give it use once, few, many or a size class.

.	TRBV7-8	.	TRBJ2-5	TGTGCCAGCAGCTCAAAGGGACCTCATCAAGAGACCCAGTACTTC	CASSSKGPHQETQYF
.	TRBV6-6	.	TRBJ2-7	TGTGCCAGCAGCCGCAGTAGGGGGTCATACGAGCAGTACTTC	CASSRSRGSYEQYF
TRBD1	TRBV20-1	few	TRBJ1-1	TGCAGTGCTAGCAGACAGGGAAACACTGAAGCTTTCTTT	CSASRQGNTEAFF
.	TRBV4-3	.	TRBJ2-1	TGCGCCAGCAGCCACCACACCAATGAGCAGTTCTTC	CASSHHTNEQFF
.	TRBV3-1	.	TRBJ2-3	TGTGCCAGCAGCCAAGAAAGAGGCTTTGCGGGGGCTGTCACAGATACGCAGTATTTT	CASSQERGFAGAVTDTQYF
.	TRBV6-6	few	TRBJ1-1	TGTGCCAGCAGTTACAAGGGCGACACTGAAGCTTTCTTT	CASSYKGDTEAFF
.	TRBV2	.	TRBJ1-2	TGTGCCAGCAGTCAGGGCCTTGGCTACACCTTC	CASSQGLGYTF
.	TRBV9	.	TRBJ1-2	TGTGCCAGCAGCGTGGGGGTAGAGGGTGGCTACACCTTC	CASSVGVEGGYTF
.	TRBV20-1	few	TRBJ1-1	TGCAGTGCTAGGGGTTTGAAGCAAAACACTGAAGCTTTCTTT	CSARGLKQNTEAFF
.	TRBV6-5	.	TRBJ1-1	TGTGCCAGCAGTTACTCGTGGGAGAACACTGAAGCTTTCTTT	CASSYSWENTEAFF
.	TRBV2	many	TRBJ2-7	TGTGCCAGCAGTGGGACAGATGTTGACTACGAGCAGTACTTC	CASSGTDVDYEQYF
TRBD1	TRBV12-3/TRBV12-4	few	TRBJ2-3	TGTGCCAGCAGTACGACAGGGATGCCAGATACGCAGTATTTT	CASSTTGMPDTQYF
TRBD2	TRBV7-8	.	TRBJ2-1	TGTGCCAGCAGCTTAATTTTGACTAGCCGCGACTACAATGAGCAGTTCTTC	CASSLILTSRDYNEQFF
TRBD2	TRBV18	few	TRBJ2-3	TGTGCCAGCTCACCAAGGATCCAGCGGGGGAACCCAGATACGCAGTATTTT	CASSPRIQRGNPDTQYF
TRBD2	TRBV5-1	few	TRBJ2-3	TGCGCCAGCAGCTTGGCTAGCGGGGGGAACACAGATACGCAGTATTTT	CASSLASGGNTDTQYF
.	TRBV5-1	few	TRBJ2-6	TGCGCCAGCAGCTTGGCCCGGAGTTCTGGGGCCAACGTCCTGACTTTC	CASSLARSSGANVLTF
.	TRBV30	.	TRBJ1-4	TGTGCCTGCGGCCGGGGCGCGGGCAAAAAACTGTTTTTT	CACGRGAGKKLFF
TRBD2	TRBV9	many	TRBJ2-3	TGTGCCAGCAGCGGGACTAGCGGGGGGATGGATACGCAGTATTTT	CASSGTSGGMDTQYF
TRBD2	TRBV10-3	.	TRBJ2-1	TGTGCCATCAGTGAGTCGTGGGGCGGGGGGCCTAATGAGCAGTTCTTC	CAISESWGGGPNEQFF
.	TRBV7-3	once	TRBJ1-6	TGTGCCAGCAGCTCCCTCGAGGGATCACCCCTCCACTTT	CASSSLEGSPLHF
TRBD1	TRBV7-9	few	TRBJ2-5	TGTGCCAGCAGCTTAGCTAGGGGGCAAAGGGAGACCCAGTACTTC	CASSLARGQRETQYF
TRBD1	TRBV29-1	.	TRBJ1-2	TGCAGCGTTGATCTCTCGACCAAGGGGACAGGGCCAAAGGACTATGGCTACACCTTC	CSVDLSTKGTGPKDYGYTF
TRBD1	TRBV7-9	.	TRBJ1-1	TGTGCCAGCAGCCCCCGGACAGGGGGAATGAACACTGAAGCTTTCTTT	CASSPRTGGMNTEAFF